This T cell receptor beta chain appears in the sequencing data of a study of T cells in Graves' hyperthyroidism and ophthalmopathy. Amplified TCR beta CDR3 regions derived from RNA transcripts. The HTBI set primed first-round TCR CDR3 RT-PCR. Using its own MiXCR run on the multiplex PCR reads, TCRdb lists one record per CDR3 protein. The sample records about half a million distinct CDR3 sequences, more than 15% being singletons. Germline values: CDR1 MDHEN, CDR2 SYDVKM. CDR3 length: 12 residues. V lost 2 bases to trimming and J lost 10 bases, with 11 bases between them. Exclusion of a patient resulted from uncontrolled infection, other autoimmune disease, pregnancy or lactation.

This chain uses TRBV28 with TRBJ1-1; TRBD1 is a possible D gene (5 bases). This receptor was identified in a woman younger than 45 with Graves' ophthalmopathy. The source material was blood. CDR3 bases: TGTGCCAGCAGTTTAGCGTGGGGCGGAGCTTTCTTT. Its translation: CASSLAWGGAFF. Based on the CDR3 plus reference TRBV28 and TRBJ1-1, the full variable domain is DVKVTQSSRYLVKRTGEKVFLECVQDMDHENMFWYRQDPGLGLRLIYFSYDVKMKEKGDIPEGYSVSREKKERFSLILESASTNQTSMYLCASSLAWGGAFFGQGTRLTVV.